This entry concerns a single T cell receptor beta chain. Its antigen is still unknown. The sample comes from a study of blood T cells in healthy people across ages. Across the study: About one barcoded beta molecule per two T cells was captured by template switching.

Every sample gave at least 5 micrograms of total RNA when it was extracted. The CDR3 length is 18 residues. The germline gives CDR1 MGHRA, CDR2 YSYEKL. The ends were cut back, 4 bases at V and 0 bases at J, with 19 bases in the middle. Study-wide points: Aged donors had fewer naive CD4+ cells and lower diversity than long-lived donors.

The authors ran a second PCR of about 6 to 11 cycles using a sample-barcoded 5' primer and a J-beta primer mix. MiXCR, applied by TCRdb to the 5' RACE reads, yields one record per CDR3 protein. This table holds some 1.6 million distinct CDR3 sequences, about 35% found once. The chain employs TRBV4-1 and TRBJ1-5; perhaps TRBD1 as D (5 bases). Material: blood. The sequence was obtained from a woman between 25 and 40 years old in good health. The CDR3: CASSPSGTRWDSNQPQHF. In DNA, the CDR3 is TGCGCCAGCAGCCCATCCGGGACTCGGTGGGATAGCAATCAGCCCCAGCATTTT.